A single sample is the source of the 28 T cell receptor beta chains below, sequenced in a study of early T cells in non-severe SARS-CoV-2 infection. TCRdb used MiXCR to reprocess the 5' RACE reads, holding one entry per CDR3 protein. The sample contains 79,000 or so distinct CDR3 sequences, roughly 13% of which appear only once. Sequencing used whole blood. These receptors came from an adult who was a healthcare worker with PCR-confirmed SARS-CoV-2 infection or an uninfected control (not recorded which).

This clonotype was observed many times. The CDR3 DNA is TGTGCCAGCAGCTCGATGACAGGCCCTGGAAGCTACACCTTC. Its protein is CASSSMTGPGSYTF. This chain connects TRBV7-9 to TRBJ1-2; TRBD1 might be the D (6 bases). V was trimmed by 4 bases and J by 9 bases, leaving 18 bases between them. The CDR3 loop spans 14 amino acids. Germline loops: CDR1 SEHNR, CDR2 FQNEAQ (reference sequence).

This clonotype came up many times. The V and J genes are TRBV11-2 and TRBJ2-2; 7 bases are shared with TRBD1. Unmatched junction bases numbered 6, after V lost 5 bases and J lost 3 bases. The CDR3 contains 15 residues. Germline CDR1 is SGHAT and CDR2 is FQNNGV. The CDR3: CASSLGQPDTGELFF. The CDR3 DNA sequence: TGTGCCAGCAGCCTGGGACAGCCGGACACCGGGGAGCTGTTTTTT. Complete variable domain (other parts from reference TRBV11-2 and TRBJ2-2): EAGVAQSPRYKIIEKRQSVAFWCNPISGHATLYWYQQILGQGPKLLIQFQNNGVVDDSQLPKDRFSAERLKGVDSTLKIQPAKLEDSAVYLCASSLGQPDTGELFFGEGSRLTVL.

A few counts support this clonotype. The rearrangement links TRBV29-1 to TRBJ2-2, with 9 bases that match TRBD1. The CDR3 loop spans 14 amino acids. V lost 4 bases, J lost 3 bases, and 3 bases stayed unmatched. CDR1 SQVTM and CDR2 ANQGSEA come from the germline V gene. The chain's CDR3 is CSVARTGDTGELFF. DNA of the CDR3: TGCAGCGTTGCTAGGACAGGGGACACCGGGGAGCTGTTTTTT.

Only a few counts were recorded for this clonotype. The rearrangement uses TRBV20-1 and TRBJ1-5, with unresolved D. This CDR3 contains 13 residues. V was clipped by 3 bases and J by 5 bases, with 11 bases between them. Germline CDR1 is DFQATT and CDR2 is SNEGSKA (reference sequence). CDR3 amino acids: CSARPWEDQPQHF. DNA of the CDR3: TGCAGTGCTAGGCCTTGGGAGGATCAGCCCCAGCATTTT.

This clonotype was observed at least ten times. The chain couples TRBV5-6 to TRBJ2-7; the D gene is possibly TRBD1 (6 bases). This CDR3 comprises 15 residues. V shed 2 bases and J shed 0 bases, with 12 bases lying between them. CDR1 is SGHDT and CDR2 is YYEEEE in the germline V gene. The CDR3 region is CASSFGQRLSYEQYF. CDR3 in DNA: TGTGCCAGCAGCTTCGGACAGAGGCTCTCCTACGAGCAGTACTTC.

In this sample, this clonotype is medium-sized (0.01 to 0.1%). J is TRBJ2-3 and V is TRBV7-9; a possible D gene is TRBD2 (6 bases). The CDR3 consists of 15 residues. Germline values: CDR1 SEHNR, CDR2 FQNEAQ (reference sequence). Trimming stripped 0 bases from V and 0 bases from J, with 7 bases between. This chain's CDR3 is CASSLASGSTDTQYF. The CDR3 bases are TGTGCCAGCAGCTTAGCGAGCGGGAGCACAGATACGCAGTATTTT.

This clonotype was seen a handful of times. J is TRBJ1-3 and V is TRBV5-6; D perhaps matches TRBD1 (6 bases). Per germline, CDR1 SGHDT and CDR2 YYEEEE. Trimming shortened V by 4 bases and J by 0 bases, and 23 bases separated the two germline ends. The CDR3 is 19 amino acids. Written as DNA, the CDR3 is TGTGCCAGCAGCACTCGGACAGAGACTTTCCCCTTCTCTGGAAACACCATATATTTT. As protein: CASSTRTETFPFSGNTIYF.

This clonotype appeared a few times. The chain carries TRBV6-2 or TRBV6-3 and TRBJ2-1, with D unclear. The CDR3 loop spans 16 amino acids. The ends were cut back, 2 bases at V and 3 bases at J, with 14 bases in the middle. Germline values: CDR1 MNHEY, CDR2 SVGEGT. CDR3 sequence reads: CASSYQRVLYYNEQFF. Here the CDR3 DNA reads TGTGCCAGCAGTTACCAAAGGGTTCTATACTACAATGAGCAGTTCTTC.

This clonotype occurred many times. This chain links TRBV12-3 or TRBV12-4 with TRBJ1-6; 10 bases map to TRBD1. Germline trimming cut 6 bases from V and 9 bases from J; bases unmatched to any gene: 8. This CDR3 is built from 15 residues. CDR3 protein: CASRRTGTGVSPLHF. The CDR3 coding sequence is TGTGCCAGCAGAAGAACCGGGACAGGGGTTTCACCCCTCCACTTT.

In its sample, this clonotype was seen many times. The V and J genes are TRBV4-3 and TRBJ1-5; 8 nucleotides align to TRBD1. Looked up from germline, CDR1 is LGHNA and CDR2 is YSLEER. The CDR3 contains 15 residues. V shed 3 bases, J shed 5 bases, and the junction held 6 bases outside the gene matches. The CDR3 sequence: CASSHRTGRDQPQHF. The CDR3 region has the DNA TGCGCCAGCAGCCACAGGACAGGGAGAGATCAGCCCCAGCATTTT.

This chain joins TRBV27 and TRBJ2-1; 13 nucleotides align to TRBD2. V lost 5 bases to trimming and J lost 4 bases; unmatched junction nucleotides: 8. The length of the CDR3 is 17 residues. CDR1 is MNHEY, CDR2 SMNVEV, per germline (reference sequence). CDR3 sequence reads: CASSQGLAGTLYNEQFF. CDR3 bases: TGTGCCAGCAGTCAGGGACTAGCGGGGACGCTTTACAATGAGCAGTTCTTC.

This clonotype was detected a few times. The rearrangement uses TRBV5-1 and TRBJ2-5; 14 nucleotides align to TRBD2. This CDR3 region has 15 residues. Trimming at V came to 7 bases and at J to 1 base, leaving 3 bases not matched to a gene. Germline assignment: CDR1 SGHRS and CDR2 YFSETQ. CDR3 region: CASGTSGSTQETQYF. In DNA form, the CDR3 reads TGCGCCAGCGGGACTAGCGGGAGCACCCAAGAGACCCAGTACTTC.

This clonotype was counted ten times or more. The chain is built from TRBV11-2 and TRBJ2-1, with no clear D. The V gene's germline CDR1 is SGHAT and CDR2 FQNNGV. The CDR3 runs to 13 residues. The V end lost 3 bases, the J end lost 8 bases, and 11 bases lay between the germline ends. The CDR3 DNA is TGTGCCAGCAGCTTTAGACCCTCGGATGAGCAGTTCTTC. Translating it yields CASSFRPSDEQFF.

This clonotype has more than one count but fewer than ten. V gene TRBV9 combines with J gene TRBJ2-4, with D possibly being TRBD2 (6 bases). V was shortened by 4 bases and J by 6 bases, with 14 bases between the two germline ends. CDR1 SGDLS and CDR2 YYNGEE come from the germline V gene. The CDR3 totals 14 residues. The CDR3 protein is CASSKAGGTNIQYF. The DNA for the CDR3 is TGTGCCAGCAGCAAAGCCGGGGGTACAAACATTCAGTACTTC. Drawing the rest from reference TRBV9 and TRBJ2-4, the complete variable domain is DSGVTQTPKHLITATGQRVTLRCSPRSGDLSVYWYQQSLDQGLQFLIQYYNGEERAKGNILERFSAQQFPDLHSELNLSSLELGDSALYFCASSKAGGTNIQYFGAGTRLSVL.

This clonotype was seen a few times. The V gene is TRBV6-2 or TRBV6-3, the J gene TRBJ1-1; D is ambiguous. The CDR3 has 13 residues. The germline V gene has CDR1 MNHEY and CDR2 SVGEGT. With 0 bases removed from V and 3 bases from J, the gap between germline ends came to 5 bases. The CDR3: CASSYSGYTEAFF. The CDR3 nucleotides read TGTGCCAGCAGTTACTCCGGTTACACTGAAGCTTTCTTT.

This clonotype was seen at least ten times. The J gene is TRBJ2-1, the V gene TRBV12-5, with unresolved D. V lost 6 bases to trimming and J lost 10 bases, with 13 bases between them. CDR1 and CDR2 (germline): LGHNT, FRNRAP. The CDR3 is 12 residues long. This chain's CDR3 is CASGRELGEQFF. In DNA, the CDR3 is TGTGCTAGTGGGCGAGAATTGGGGGAGCAGTTCTTC.

This clonotype was recorded a few times. J is TRBJ2-5 and V is TRBV18; D not resolved. The CDR3 covers 15 residues. The germline CDR1 and CDR2 sequences are KGHSH and LQKENI. Trimming removed 6 bases at V and 1 base at J, with 15 bases between. CDR3 protein: CASSPSSDSQETQYF. CDR3 in DNA: TGTGCCAGCTCGCCTAGTTCGGATTCCCAAGAGACCCAGTACTTC.

The V and J genes are TRBV6-6 and TRBJ2-7, with a weak D call TRBD1 (6 bases). The V and J ends lost 2 bases and 2 bases respectively, with 10 bases between them. CDR1 and CDR2 (germline): MNHNY, SVGAGI (reference sequence). The CDR3 covers 14 residues. CDR3 loop: CASSYQGSPYEQYF. CDR3 sequence (DNA): TGTGCCAGCAGTTACCAGGGGTCTCCCTACGAGCAGTACTTC.

At least ten counts were recorded for this clonotype. The chain is built from TRBV7-2 and TRBJ1-3; D might be TRBD1 (5 bases). CDR1 and CDR2 (germline): SGHTA, FQGNSA. V was cut by 2 bases and J by 3 bases, with 8 bases left in between. The CDR3 is 14 residues long. The CDR3 is CASSLIGDGNTIYF. The CDR3 DNA reads as TGTGCCAGCAGCTTAATAGGGGATGGAAACACCATATATTTT.

Concerning this clonotype itself: At one end, the junction sequence differs from germline, possibly due to a read error. This chain uses TRBV18 with TRBJ2-1; D gene unclear. The CDR3 has 13 residues. Germline V gene lookup returns CDR1 KGHSH and CDR2 LQKENI. This chain's CDR3 is CANSPGLNNEQFF. The CDR3 DNA follows: TGTGCCAACTCACCCGGCCTTAACAATGAGCAGTTCTTC.

The chain uses TRBV10-2 and TRBJ2-7, with D possibly TRBD1 on 6 matching bases. There are 14 residues in the CDR3. Germline CDR1 reads WSHSY; CDR2 reads SAAADI. The V gene lost 7 bases and the J gene lost 7 bases, with 20 bases spanning the gap. The CDR3 protein is CASKPRDTGWEQYF. The CDR3 nucleotides read TGCGCCAGCAAGCCCCGGGACACAGGGTGGGAGCAGTACTTC.

The chain joins TRBV12-3 or TRBV12-4 to TRBJ1-2; D unresolved. The germline V and J ends were trimmed by 3 bases and 0 bases, with 8 bases remaining between them. The CDR3 extends over 14 amino acids. CDR3 sequence reads: CASSFSVSNYGYTF. CDR3 sequence (DNA): TGTGCCAGCAGTTTCTCGGTGTCTAACTATGGCTACACCTTC.

This clonotype was seen repeatedly, ten times or more. The genes are TRBV3-1 and TRBJ1-1; no definite D call. This CDR3 is 13 amino acids long. V was trimmed by 3 bases and J by 5 bases, leaving 10 bases between them. Germline V CDR1 and CDR2: LGHDT, YNNKEL (reference sequence). The DNA for the CDR3 is TGTGCCAGCAGCCAGGGTGGTATGACTGAAGCTTTCTTT. Its protein is CASSQGGMTEAFF. Using reference TRBV3-1 and TRBJ1-1 for the parts outside the CDR3, the full variable domain is DTAVSQTPKYLVTQMGNDKSIKCEQNLGHDTMYWYKQDSKKFLKIMFSYNNKELIINETVPNRFSPKSPDKAHLNLHINSLELGDSAVYFCASSQGGMTEAFFGQGTRLTVV.

In this sample, this clonotype turned up a few times. The rearrangement uses TRBV5-1 and TRBJ1-3; no clear D gene. The CDR3 has 17 residues. V was shortened by 4 bases and J by 0 bases, with 17 bases between the two germline ends. Germline assignment: CDR1 SGHRS and CDR2 YFSETQ. Here the CDR3 reads CASSTGFSGGSGNTIYF. The CDR3 bases are TGCGCCAGCAGCACGGGGTTTTCGGGCGGCTCTGGAAACACCATATATTTT. Looking up the rest from reference TRBV5-1 and TRBJ1-3 gives the full variable domain: KAGVTQTPRYLIKTRGQQVTLSCSPISGHRSVSWYQQTPGQGLQFLFEYFSETQRNKGNFPGRFSGRQFSNSRSEMNVSTLELGDSALYLCASSTGFSGGSGNTIYFGEGSWLTVV.

The chain links TRBV5-5 to TRBJ1-5; D call uncertain. Germline loops: CDR1 SGHKS, CDR2 YYEKEE (reference sequence). V gave up 4 bases and J gave up 3 bases, with 11 bases separating them. The CDR3 runs to 14 residues. CDR3 region: CASSPSGINQPQHF. The CDR3 coding sequence is TGTGCCAGCAGCCCCTCCGGGATCAATCAGCCCCAGCATTTT.

This clonotype was seen a few times. The gene calls are TRBV7-6 and TRBJ1-1, with D unclear. The CDR3 has 16 residues. Germline V gene lookup returns CDR1 SGHVS and CDR2 FNYEAQ. The V end was cut by 0 bases, the J end by 2 bases, with 13 bases between. CDR3 loop: CASSLAPWRKNTEAFF. For the CDR3, the DNA is TGTGCCAGCAGCTTAGCGCCGTGGAGGAAAAACACTGAAGCTTTCTTT.

The chain employs TRBV13 and TRBJ2-5, with TRBD2 matching 7 bases. The CDR3 contains 14 residues. Germline assignment: CDR1 PRHDT and CDR2 FYEKMQ (reference sequence). The J segment lost 3 bases and the V segment lost 6 bases, leaving 7 bases of the junction unmatched. In DNA form, the CDR3 reads TGTGCCAGCAGTCCGGGGGGTAACGAAGAGACCCAGTACTTC. This codes for CASSPGGNEETQYF.

This clonotype was seen a handful of times. The rearrangement joins TRBV18 to TRBJ2-7; D gene ambiguous. Germline V gene data show CDR1 as KGHSH and CDR2 as LQKENI. This CDR3 is built from 12 residues. V was shortened by 6 bases and J by 0 bases, with 6 bases between the two germline ends. Written as DNA, the CDR3 is TGTGCCAGCTCCTCGGCCTCCTACGAGCAGTACTTC. This translates into CASSSASYEQYF. Drawing the rest from reference TRBV18 and TRBJ2-7, the complete variable domain is NAGVMQNPRHLVRRRGQEARLRCSPMKGHSHVYWYRQLPEEGLKFMVYLQKENIIDESGMPKERFSAEFPKEGPSILRIQQVVRGDSAAYFCASSSASYEQYFGPGTRLTVT.